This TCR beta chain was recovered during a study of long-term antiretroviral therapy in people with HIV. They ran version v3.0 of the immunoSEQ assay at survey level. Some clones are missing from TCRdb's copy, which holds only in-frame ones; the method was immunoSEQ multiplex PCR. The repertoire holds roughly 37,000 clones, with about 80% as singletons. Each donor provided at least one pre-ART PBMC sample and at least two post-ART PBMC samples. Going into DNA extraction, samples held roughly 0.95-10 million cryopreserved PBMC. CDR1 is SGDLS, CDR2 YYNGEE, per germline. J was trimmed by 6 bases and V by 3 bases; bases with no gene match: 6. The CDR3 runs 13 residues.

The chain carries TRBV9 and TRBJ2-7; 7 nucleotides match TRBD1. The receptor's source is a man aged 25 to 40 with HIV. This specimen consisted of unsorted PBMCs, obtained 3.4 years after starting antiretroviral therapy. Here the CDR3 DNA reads TGTGCCAGCAGCGCGGGGACAGCGGCCGAGCAGTACTTC. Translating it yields CASSAGTAAEQYF.